Listed here are 30 T cell receptor beta chains from one sample, sequenced in a study of early T cells in non-severe SARS-CoV-2 infection. TCRdb reprocessed the 5' RACE reads with MiXCR, giving one entry per CDR3 protein. This table has about 99,000 distinct CDR3 sequences, about 15% appearing once. The sample consisted of whole blood. These receptors all come from an adult who was a healthcare worker with PCR-confirmed SARS-CoV-2 infection or an uninfected control (not recorded which).

This chain uses TRBV28 with TRBJ1-1; the D gene is possibly TRBD1 (6 bases). With 7 bases removed from V and 4 bases from J, the gap between germline ends came to 19 bases. Germline-derived CDR1 and CDR2 are MDHEN and SYDVKM. The CDR3 runs to 15 residues. The CDR3 loop reads CASTPRGAGVTEAFF. The CDR3 nucleotides read TGTGCCAGCACCCCTAGGGGGGCTGGGGTCACTGAAGCTTTCTTT.

This clonotype was detected a few times. The rearrangement links TRBV6-2 or TRBV6-3 to TRBJ1-1; D unclear. Trimming took off 7 bases at V and 4 bases at J, with 13 bases between the two ends. The germline gives CDR1 MNHEY, CDR2 SVGEGT. This CDR3 contains 13 residues. The CDR3 spells CASTILRLTEAFF. The CDR3 nucleotides are TGTGCCAGCACAATTCTCCGGCTCACTGAAGCTTTCTTT.

This chain connects TRBV29-1 to TRBJ2-7; D is undetermined. V was shortened by 2 bases and J by 6 bases, with 17 bases between the two germline ends. The CDR3 spans 14 residues. From germline, CDR1 is SQVTM and CDR2 ANQGSEA. This CDR3 is CSVENDGDRGEQYF. CDR3 coding DNA: TGCAGCGTTGAAAACGACGGCGATCGCGGCGAGCAGTACTTC.

This clonotype was observed a few times. The CDR3 sequence: CASSESRLNTEAFF. In DNA, the CDR3 is TGTGCCAGCAGTGAATCCCGCTTGAACACTGAAGCTTTCTTT. This chain joins TRBV25-1 and TRBJ1-1, with D unresolved. V lost 1 base and J lost 0, with 6 bases in between. The CDR3 has 14 residues. Germline V gene data show CDR1 as MGHDK and CDR2 as SYGVNS.

The chain combines TRBV20-1 with TRBJ2-3; 8 bases align to TRBD2. Germline CDR1 reads DFQATT; CDR2 reads SNEGSKA (reference sequence). V trimming: 3 bases; J trimming: 8 bases; junction bases outside the gene matches: 19. This CDR3 region has 17 residues. The CDR3 loop is CSASGSSGPDGVRTQYF. CDR3 nucleotide sequence: TGCAGTGCTAGTGGGTCTAGCGGGCCGGATGGGGTGCGTACGCAGTATTTT.

This chain joins TRBV29-1 and TRBJ2-3; D might be TRBD1 (5 bases). Germline V gene sequence: CDR1 SQVTM, CDR2 ANQGSEA. The CDR3 runs to 15 residues. Trimming shortened V by 1 base and J by 0 bases, and 11 bases separated the two germline ends. Here the CDR3 reads CSVEGTQASTDTQYF. As DNA, the CDR3 is TGCAGCGTTGAAGGGACACAAGCTAGCACAGATACGCAGTATTTT.

This clonotype was counted only a few times. V usage is TRBV7-2 and J usage is TRBJ1-1; D call uncertain. The CDR3 covers 15 residues. Germline values: CDR1 SGHTA, CDR2 FQGNSA. Trimming took 5 bases from V and 4 from J, leaving 17 bases between them. The CDR3 sequence is CASSKDGQRGTEAFF. The CDR3 nucleotides are TGTGCCAGCAGCAAAGACGGGCAACGGGGCACTGAAGCTTTCTTT.

This clonotype has a handful of counts. The chain recombines TRBV18 with TRBJ1-4, with TRBD1 as a possible D gene (5 bases). V was trimmed by 3 bases and J by 6 bases, leaving 26 bases between them. CDR3 length: 19 amino acids. The germline V gene has CDR1 KGHSH and CDR2 LQKENI. The chain's CDR3 is CASSPRPPTAPEGDEKLFF. Written as DNA, the CDR3 is TGTGCCAGCTCACCCCGACCTCCGACAGCTCCAGAAGGGGATGAAAAACTGTTTTTT.

This clonotype was picked up a small number of times. The chain couples TRBV12-5 to TRBJ2-1; the D gene could be TRBD1 or TRBD2 (5 bases each). Per the germline V gene, CDR1 is LGHNT and CDR2 is FRNRAP. V was clipped by 8 bases and J by 5 bases, with 7 bases between them. The CDR3 extends over 11 amino acids. CDR3 sequence: CASQGDNEQFF. CDR3 sequence (DNA): TGTGCTAGTCAGGGAGACAATGAGCAGTTCTTC.

The chain couples TRBV5-4 to TRBJ2-1; the match to TRBD2 covers 14 bases. V lost 4 bases and J lost 0; bases outside the gene matches: 3. This CDR3 contains 17 residues. Germline V lookup: CDR1 SGHNT, CDR2 YYREEE (reference sequence). In DNA, the CDR3 is TGTGCCAGCAGCCCCGGGACTAGCGGGAGCTCCTACAATGAGCAGTTCTTC. Amino acid sequence: CASSPGTSGSSYNEQFF.

In this sample, this clonotype turned up a few times. The V call is TRBV5-1, the J call TRBJ2-7, with D hard to call. V was pared by 4 bases and J by 2 bases, with 13 bases between. The CDR3 totals 14 residues. CDR1 SGHRS and CDR2 YFSETQ come from the germline V gene. CDR3 DNA: TGCGCCAGCAGCCCCCCGGCCGGTCCCTACGAGCAGTACTTC. Amino acid sequence: CASSPPAGPYEQYF. The complete variable domain, with remaining parts taken from reference TRBV5-1 and TRBJ2-7, reads KAGVTQTPRYLIKTRGQQVTLSCSPISGHRSVSWYQQTPGQGLQFLFEYFSETQRNKGNFPGRFSGRQFSNSRSEMNVSTLELGDSALYLCASSPPAGPYEQYFGPGTRLTVT.

In this sample, this clonotype turned up a few times. The chain uses TRBV6-2 or TRBV6-3 and TRBJ2-7; maybe TRBD2 (5 bases). The CDR3 is 13 residues long. Germline V CDR1 and CDR2: MNHEY, SVGEGT. Trimming pared 0 bases from V and 6 bases from J, leaving 9 bases between. This CDR3 reads CASSYSAEAEQYF. CDR3 nucleotide sequence: TGTGCCAGCAGTTACTCGGCGGAGGCCGAGCAGTACTTC.

The rearrangement joins TRBV27 to TRBJ1-5; 8 nucleotides agree with TRBD1. Germline V CDR1 and CDR2: MNHEY, SMNVEV (reference sequence). The junction had 6 bases not matched to a gene; V was cut back by 2 bases and J by 3 bases. The CDR3 extends over 16 amino acids. CDR3 in amino acids: CASSLNPGGNNQPQHF. As DNA, the CDR3 is TGTGCCAGCAGTTTAAACCCAGGGGGCAACAATCAGCCCCAGCATTTT.

This clonotype was counted ten times or more. This rearrangement joins TRBV5-1 to TRBJ2-3; 8 nucleotides align to TRBD1. Germline V gives CDR1 SGHRS, CDR2 YFSETQ. The CDR3 contains 15 residues. Unmatched junction bases numbered 8, after V lost 4 bases and J lost 4 bases. The CDR3 nucleotides read TGCGCCAGCAGCCTTAGACAGGGGAGAGCAGATACGCAGTATTTT. This encodes CASSLRQGRADTQYF.

This clonotype has only a few counts. The chain employs TRBV18 and TRBJ2-7; a weak D match, TRBD2 (5 bases). V dropped 6 bases and J dropped 3 bases, with 21 bases sitting between them. CDR1 is KGHSH and CDR2 is LQKENI in the germline V gene. The CDR3 is 16 residues long. CDR3 sequence: CASSPLYTDGDYEQYF. For the CDR3, the DNA is TGTGCCAGCTCGCCTTTATATACGGACGGGGACTACGAGCAGTACTTC.

This clonotype was picked up many times. J is TRBJ2-7 and V is TRBV28; 7 bases line up with TRBD1. Germline CDR1 and CDR2: MDHEN and SYDVKM. Unmatched junction bases numbered 12, after V lost 6 bases and J lost 7 bases. The CDR3 loop spans 14 amino acids. CDR3 loop: CASRLPGQSGEQYF. As DNA, the CDR3 is TGTGCCAGCAGACTCCCGGGACAGTCGGGGGAGCAGTACTTC.

V gene TRBV7-2 combines with J gene TRBJ2-1; D is ambiguous. The CDR3 consists of 14 residues. With 5 bases removed from V and 7 bases from J, the gap between germline ends came to 15 bases. Germline loops: CDR1 SGHTA, CDR2 FQGNSA. The DNA of the CDR3 is TGTGCCAGCAGCCCCCCCCCTGGCTGGAATGAGCAGTTCTTC. This sequence encodes CASSPPPGWNEQFF. Drawing the rest from reference TRBV7-2 and TRBJ2-1, the complete variable domain is GAGVSQSPSNKVTEKGKDVELRCDPISGHTALYWYRQSLGQGLEFLIYFQGNSAPDKSGLPSDRFSAERTGGSVSTLTIQRTQQEDSAVYLCASSPPPGWNEQFFGPGTRLTVL.

The V call is TRBV9, the J call TRBJ2-6, with D hard to call. The length of the CDR3 is 16 residues. The V and J ends lost 0 bases and 4 bases respectively, with 11 bases between them. Germline-derived CDR1 and CDR2 are SGDLS and YYNGEE. DNA for the CDR3: TGTGCCAGCAGCGTAGGGCACAAGACCGGGGCCAACGTCCTGACTTTC. Protein: CASSVGHKTGANVLTF.

This clonotype has a handful of counts. V gene TRBV7-2 combines with J gene TRBJ1-5; D gene uncertain. CDR3 length: 13 residues. V was clipped by 1 base and J by 5 bases, with 6 bases between them. Per germline, CDR1 SGHTA and CDR2 FQGNSA. DNA for the CDR3: TGTGCCAGCAGCTTAGTCAAGGATCAGCCCCAGCATTTT. It encodes CASSLVKDQPQHF.

The chain couples TRBV6-2 or TRBV6-3 to TRBJ2-1; 9 bases are a match to TRBD2. Germline V gives CDR1 MNHEY, CDR2 SVGEGT. Germline trimming cut 2 bases from V and 2 bases from J; bases unmatched to any gene: 10. The CDR3 has 18 amino acids. Written as DNA, the CDR3 is TGTGCCAGCAGTTACAGGGCTCCGGGACTAGCCGCCTACAATGAGCAGTTCTTC. This sequence encodes CASSYRAPGLAAYNEQFF.

This clonotype appeared once. This chain uses TRBV7-9 with TRBJ2-7, with D tentatively TRBD1 (5 bases). CDR3 length: 14 residues. The V and J ends lost 3 bases and 2 bases respectively, with 11 bases between them. The germline CDR1 and CDR2 sequences are SEHNR and FQNEAQ (reference sequence). CDR3 DNA: TGTGCCAGCAGCTTTGCAGGGTCCCCCTACGAGCAGTACTTC. The encoded protein is CASSFAGSPYEQYF.

This clonotype was seen more than once but under ten times. The J gene is TRBJ2-6, the V gene TRBV11-3, with TRBD2 as a possible D gene (6 bases). The CDR3 consists of 19 residues. Germline V gives CDR1 SGHNT, CDR2 YENEEA. The V end lost 5 bases, the J end lost 0 bases, and 20 bases lay between the germline ends. The CDR3 protein is CASSPSGDLEHSGANVLTF. CDR3 DNA sequence: TGTGCCAGCAGCCCCTCGGGGGACCTCGAACACTCTGGGGCCAACGTCCTGACTTTC.

In this sample, this clonotype turned up a few times. The gene calls are TRBV6-6 and TRBJ2-7, with D possibly being TRBD1 (5 bases). Germline V CDR1 and CDR2: MNHNY, SVGAGI (reference sequence). Trimming stripped 0 bases from V and 3 bases from J, with 12 bases between. This CDR3 contains 15 residues. The CDR3 coding sequence is TGTGCCAGCAGTTACTCGGCAGGGTCCCGCTACGAGCAGTACTTC. Amino acid sequence: CASSYSAGSRYEQYF.

The chain links TRBV6-2 or TRBV6-3 to TRBJ2-1; D call uncertain. The J call may be faulty, since TRBJ2-7 better matches the DNA end. The germline CDR1 and CDR2 sequences are MNHEY and SVGEGT. The CDR3 is 12 amino acids. The CDR3, as DNA: TGTGCCAGCAGTTACGGGTACAATGAGCAGTACTTC. Amino acid sequence: CASSYGYNEQYF.

J is TRBJ2-1 and V is TRBV6-4; 8 bases match TRBD2. Per germline, CDR1 MRHNA and CDR2 SNTAGT. Trimming cost V 5 bases and J 8 bases; bases outside gene matches: 17. There are 17 residues in the CDR3. The CDR3 DNA sequence: TGTGCCAGCAGTCCCGGCCAAAGTAGCGGGGAGCTAGATGAGCAGTTCTTC. This translates into CASSPGQSSGELDEQFF.

V and J are TRBV7-9 and TRBJ1-2; D may be TRBD1 (5 bases). Trimming stripped 10 bases from V and 4 bases from J, with 19 bases between. The CDR3 is made up of 14 amino acids. Germline CDR1 reads SEHNR; CDR2 reads FQNEAQ (reference sequence). The CDR3 loop reads CATLPVGPLYGYTF. The CDR3 region has the DNA TGTGCCACGCTACCAGTGGGGCCGCTCTATGGCTACACCTTC.

This clonotype came up many times. The rearrangement links TRBV20-1 to TRBJ1-1, with 8 bases lining up with TRBD1. V trimming: 0 bases; J trimming: 11 bases; junction bases outside the gene matches: 11. CDR1 and CDR2 from the germline V gene are DFQATT and SNEGSKA (reference sequence). The CDR3 totals 14 residues. The CDR3 DNA reads as TGCAGTGCTAGAGAAAGCCAGGGGGCGGCTTCGGCTTTCTTT. Translation gives CSARESQGAASAFF.

The chain carries TRBV18 and TRBJ2-1; D might be TRBD2 (8 bases). The CDR3 has 16 amino acids. Per the germline V gene, CDR1 is KGHSH and CDR2 is LQKENI. The ends were cut back, 6 bases at V and 3 bases at J, with 18 bases in the middle. The CDR3 DNA reads as TGTGCCAGCTCCCAAAGGGGGCGGGAGGTCTACAATGAGCAGTTCTTC. It encodes CASSQRGREVYNEQFF.

The sample holds a few counts of this clonotype. V gene TRBV5-1 combines with J gene TRBJ2-3; D tentatively fits TRBD1 or TRBD2 (5 bases each). The germline CDR1 and CDR2 sequences are SGHRS and YFSETQ. The CDR3 is 14 residues long. V lost 3 bases, J lost 3 bases, and 11 bases lay in between. This CDR3 is CASSSGTATDTQYF. The CDR3 nucleotides are TGCGCCAGCAGCTCCGGGACGGCAACAGATACGCAGTATTTT.

This sequence joins TRBV6-5 and TRBJ2-1, with 10 bases fitting TRBD1. The CDR3 contains 15 residues. The V segment lost 5 bases and the J segment 6 bases; nucleotides outside the gene matches: 7. The germline V gene encodes CDR1 MNHEY and CDR2 SVGAGI. DNA of the CDR3: TGTGCCAGCAGTACGGGGACAGGGGCCCTCAATGAGCAGTTCTTC. Translating gives CASSTGTGALNEQFF.